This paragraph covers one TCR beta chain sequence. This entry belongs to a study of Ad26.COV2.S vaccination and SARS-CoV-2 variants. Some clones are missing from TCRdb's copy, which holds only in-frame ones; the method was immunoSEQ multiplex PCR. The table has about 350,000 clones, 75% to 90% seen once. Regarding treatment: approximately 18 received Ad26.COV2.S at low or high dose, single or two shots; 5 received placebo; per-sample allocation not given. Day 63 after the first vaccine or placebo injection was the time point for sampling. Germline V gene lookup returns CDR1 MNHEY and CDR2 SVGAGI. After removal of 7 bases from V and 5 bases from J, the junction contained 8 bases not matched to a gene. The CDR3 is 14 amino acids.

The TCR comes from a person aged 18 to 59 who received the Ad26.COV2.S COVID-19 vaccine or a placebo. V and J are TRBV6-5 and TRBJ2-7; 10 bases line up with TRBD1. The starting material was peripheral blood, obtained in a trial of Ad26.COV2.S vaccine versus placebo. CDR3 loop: CASTIGQGDHEQYF. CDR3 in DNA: TGTGCCAGCACGATAGGACAGGGGGACCACGAGCAGTACTTC.